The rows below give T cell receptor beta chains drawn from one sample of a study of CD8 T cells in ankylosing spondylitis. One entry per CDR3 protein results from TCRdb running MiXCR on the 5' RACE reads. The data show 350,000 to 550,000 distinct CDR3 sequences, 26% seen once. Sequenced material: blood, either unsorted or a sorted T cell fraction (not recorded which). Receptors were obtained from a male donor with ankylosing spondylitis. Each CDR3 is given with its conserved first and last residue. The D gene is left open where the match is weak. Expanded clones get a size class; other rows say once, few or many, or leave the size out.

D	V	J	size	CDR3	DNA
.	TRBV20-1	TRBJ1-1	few	CSRRPSRNTEAFF	TGCAGTCGGCGCCCTAGCCGGAACACTGAAGCTTTCTTT
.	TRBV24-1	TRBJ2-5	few	CATSDPRLVGTQYF	TGTGCCACCAGTGACCCACGACTAGTCGGGACCCAGTACTTC
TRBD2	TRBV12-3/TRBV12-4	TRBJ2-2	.	CASRGLAGATGELFF	TGTGCCAGCAGGGGACTAGCGGGAGCAACCGGGGAGCTGTTTTTT
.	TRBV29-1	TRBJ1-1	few	CSVEGGGYGEAFF	TGCAGCGTTGAAGGGGGGGGATACGGTGAAGCTTTCTTT
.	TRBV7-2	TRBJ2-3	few	CASSLARAQDTQYF	TGTGCCAGCAGCTTAGCTAGGGCCCAAGATACGCAGTATTTT
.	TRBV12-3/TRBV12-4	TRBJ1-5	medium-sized	CASSQTGGNQPQHF	TGTGCCAGCAGCCAGACCGGGGGCAATCAGCCCCAGCATTTT
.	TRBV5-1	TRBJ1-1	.	CASSLGTQGPEAFF	TGCGCCAGCAGCTTGGGGACCCAGGGACCTGAAGCTTTCTTT
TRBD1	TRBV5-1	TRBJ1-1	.	CASSLLTGVGTEAFF	TGCGCCAGCAGCTTGTTAACAGGGGTTGGCACTGAAGCTTTCTTT
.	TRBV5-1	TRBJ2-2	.	CASSPRPGGELFF	TGCGCCAGCAGCCCCCGGCCGGGGGGGGAGCTGTTTTTT
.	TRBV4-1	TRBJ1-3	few	CASSQDSRGRTIYF	TGCGCCAGCAGCCAAGATTCGCGTGGACGCACCATATATTTT
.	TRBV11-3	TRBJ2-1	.	CASSFDIGWGNEQFF	TGTGCCAGCAGCTTCGACATAGGGTGGGGCAATGAGCAGTTCTTC
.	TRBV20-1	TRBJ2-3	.	CSASYRGGGRGDTQYF	TGCAGTGCTAGTTACCGGGGCGGGGGCCGAGGAGATACGCAGTATTTT
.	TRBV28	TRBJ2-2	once	CASSLLSGGELFF	TGTGCCAGCAGCCTACTTAGTGGCGGGGAGCTGTTTTTT
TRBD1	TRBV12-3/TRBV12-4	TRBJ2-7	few	CASSSYAGGPYEQYF	TGTGCCAGCAGCTCGTACGCAGGGGGCCCCTACGAGCAGTACTTC
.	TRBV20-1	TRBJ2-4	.	CSAYRGVAKNIQYF	TGCAGTGCCTACCGCGGGGTAGCCAAAAACATTCAGTACTTC
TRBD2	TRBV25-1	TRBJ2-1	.	CASSELGSGTPRNEQFF	TGTGCCAGCAGTGAACTGGGCAGCGGGACCCCTCGCAATGAGCAGTTCTTC
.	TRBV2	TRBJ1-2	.	CASSENPNYGYTF	TGTGCCAGCAGTGAGAATCCTAACTATGGCTACACCTTC
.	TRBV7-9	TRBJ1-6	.	CASDSGPLHF	TGTGCCAGCGACAGCGGCCCCCTCCACTTT
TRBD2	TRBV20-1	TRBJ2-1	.	CSARDTSGRKNEQFF	TGCAGTGCTAGAGATACTAGCGGGAGGAAGAATGAGCAGTTCTTC
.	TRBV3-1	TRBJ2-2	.	CASSQHGVNTGELFF	TGTGCCAGCAGCCAACACGGAGTTAACACCGGGGAGCTGTTTTTT
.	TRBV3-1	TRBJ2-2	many	CASSPNPTPRGELFF	TGTGCCAGCAGCCCTAATCCGACTCCCAGAGGGGAGCTGTTTTTT
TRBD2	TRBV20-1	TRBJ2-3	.	CSAFGGRITDTQYF	TGCAGTGCCTTTGGCGGGAGGATCACAGATACGCAGTATTTT
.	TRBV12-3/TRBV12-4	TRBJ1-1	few	CASGRGWGNTEAFF	TGTGCCAGCGGGAGGGGCTGGGGAAACACTGAAGCTTTCTTT
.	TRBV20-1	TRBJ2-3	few	CSARQGPDTQYF	TGCAGTGCTAGACAGGGTCCAGATACGCAGTATTTT
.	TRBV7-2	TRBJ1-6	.	CASSWGGGLNSPLHF	TGTGCCAGCAGCTGGGGGGGGGGTTTGAATTCACCCCTCCACTTT
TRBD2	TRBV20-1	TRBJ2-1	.	CSASRLAGYNEQFF	TGCAGTGCTAGCAGACTAGCGGGATACAATGAGCAGTTCTTC
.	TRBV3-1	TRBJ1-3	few	CASSQDITPGNTIYF	TGTGCCAGCAGCCAAGATATCACTCCTGGAAACACCATATATTTT
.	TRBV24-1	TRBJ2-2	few	CATSDPPRGRANTGELFF	TGTGCCACCAGTGACCCTCCCCGAGGCAGGGCGAACACCGGGGAGCTGTTTTTT
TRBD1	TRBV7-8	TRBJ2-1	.	CASSPAGGFYNEQFF	TGTGCCAGCAGCCCAGCAGGGGGATTCTACAATGAGCAGTTCTTC
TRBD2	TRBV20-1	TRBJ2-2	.	CSAREREDIGELFF	TGCAGTGCTAGAGAGCGGGAGGACATTGGGGAGCTGTTTTTT
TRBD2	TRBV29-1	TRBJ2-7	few	CSVVQSGRASYEQYF	TGCAGCGTTGTTCAAAGCGGGAGGGCGTCCTACGAGCAGTACTTC
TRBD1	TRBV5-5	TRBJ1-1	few	CASSRTGGELTEAFF	TGTGCCAGCAGCCGGACAGGGGGGGAGCTCACTGAAGCTTTCTTT
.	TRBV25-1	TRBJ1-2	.	CASRGDNYGYTF	TGTGCCAGCAGAGGAGACAACTATGGCTACACCTTC
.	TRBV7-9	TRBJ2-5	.	CASSPRDTQETQYF	TGTGCCAGCAGCCCCCGGGACACCCAAGAGACCCAGTACTTC
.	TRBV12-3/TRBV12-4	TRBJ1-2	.	CASSLGSGGSYGYTF	TGTGCCAGCAGTTTGGGCAGTGGGGGTTCCTATGGCTACACCTTC
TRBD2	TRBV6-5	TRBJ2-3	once	CASSYPGLAGTTDTQYF	TGTGCCAGCAGTTACCCGGGACTAGCGGGGACTACAGATACGCAGTATTTT
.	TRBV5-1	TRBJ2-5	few	CASSSSGTLQETQYF	TGCGCCAGCAGCTCCTCCGGGACTCTACAAGAGACCCAGTACTTC